Listed below are T cell receptor beta chains from one sample, sequenced in a study of memory CD4+ T cells and cytomegalovirus serostatus. The assay was immunoSEQ multiplex PCR, and TCRdb's table has in-frame clones only and misses some. Altogether 40,000 to 55,000 clones are present, about three quarters being singletons, with the ten largest covering under 1.5%. Material: memory CD4+ T cells from blood. The receptors originated from an adult in good health and CMV-seropositive. Both conserved end residues are part of each CDR3. The D gene is left open where the match is weak. Size is stated for part of the rows, as once, few or many counts, or as a class when the clone is expanded.

size	V	D	J	DNA	CDR3
NA	TRBV6-5	TRBD1	TRBJ1-1	TGTGCCAGCAGGGGACAGCTGGACACTGAAGCTTTCTTT	CASRGQLDTEAFF
NA	TRBV18	TRBD1	TRBJ1-1	TGTGCCAGCTCACCAACAGGGGCGAGGACTGAAGCTTTCTTT	CASSPTGARTEAFF
NA	TRBV2	TRBD1	TRBJ1-5	TGTGCCAGCAGTGGACAGGGGGCAAATCAGCCCCAGCATTTT	CASSGQGANQPQHF
NA	TRBV6-1	TRBD1	TRBJ1-5	TGTGCCAGCAGAGAAAGGACAGGGCGCAATCAGCCCCAGCATTTT	CASRERTGRNQPQHF
NA	TRBV5-5	NA	TRBJ1-1	TGTGCCAGCAGCTTCGCAATAATGAACACTGAAGCTTTCTTT	CASSFAIMNTEAFF
NA	TRBV7-9	NA	TRBJ2-3	TGTGCCAGCACACTAGTGGGGACAGATACGCAGTATTTT	CASTLVGTDTQYF
NA	TRBV5-4	TRBD2	TRBJ2-3	TGTGCCAGCAGCTTGGATGGGACTAGGGGAGATACGCAGTATTTT	CASSLDGTRGDTQYF
NA	TRBV30	NA	TRBJ2-6	TGTGCCTGGAGTGCAAAGGGTACTGGGGCCAACGTCCTGACTTTC	CAWSAKGTGANVLTF
NA	TRBV5-5	NA	TRBJ1-2	TGTGCCAGCAGCCCCCGGGCGAACTATGGCTACACCTTC	CASSPRANYGYTF
NA	TRBV5-4	TRBD2	TRBJ2-5	TGTGCCAGCAGCTTGGGGGCGGGAGACCAGGTTGAGACCCAGTACTTC	CASSLGAGDQVETQYF
NA	TRBV20-1	NA	TRBJ2-2	TGCAGTGCTAGTGATATCGGGGAGCTGTTTTTT	CSASDIGELFF
NA	TRBV27	TRBD1	TRBJ2-7	TGTGCCAGCACCTACCGAGCCGGGACAGGGAACGTTGGCGAGCAGTACTTC	CASTYRAGTGNVGEQYF
NA	TRBV7-2	NA	TRBJ1-2	TGTGCCAGCAGCTTAGCCCCTAACTATGGCTACACCTTC	CASSLAPNYGYTF
NA	TRBV29-1	NA	TRBJ1-1	TGCAGCGTTGACGAGGGGAACACTGAAGCTTTCTTT	CSVDEGNTEAFF
once	TRBV5-6	NA	TRBJ1-1	TGTGCCAGCAGCTTGGGGGGGCTTGGGGTGAACACTGAAGCTTTCTTT	CASSLGGLGVNTEAFF
once	TRBV19	NA	TRBJ2-2	TGTGCCAGTAGTTCCGGACAGTCGAACACCGGGGAGCTGTTTTTT	CASSSGQSNTGELFF
few	TRBV5-8	NA	TRBJ1-2	TGTGCCAGCAGCCTGTGGGCCACCACTGGACAGAACTATGGCTACACCTTC	CASSLWATTGQNYGYTF
NA	TRBV6-5	TRBD1	TRBJ1-4	TGTGCCAGCAGTTATTCGACAGGGATGGCTAATGAAAAACTGTTTTTT	CASSYSTGMANEKLFF
once	TRBV4-1	NA	TRBJ2-3	TGCGCCAGCAGCCAAGTACGAATAGCGCGAGGGCGCACAGATACGCAGTATTTT	CASSQVRIARGRTDTQYF
NA	TRBV27	TRBD1	TRBJ1-5	TGTGCCAGCAGAGGGACAGGGATGGGGTATAGCAATCAGCCCCAGCATTTT	CASRGTGMGYSNQPQHF
NA	TRBV5-4	NA	TRBJ2-7	TGTGCCAGCAGCTTGCAACAGTTCCACGAGCAGTACTTC	CASSLQQFHEQYF
NA	TRBV6-5	TRBD1	TRBJ1-2	TGTGCCAGCTCCCAGGACAGGCCCCCCTATGGCTACACCTTC	CASSQDRPPYGYTF
NA	TRBV10-3	TRBD1	TRBJ1-1	TGTGCCATCAGCCCGGACAGGGGGCTAATGAAAGCTTTCTTT	CAISPDRGLMKAFF
NA	TRBV6-6	NA	TRBJ2-5	TGTGCCAGCCAGCCTCAGGCGCTCCAAGAGACCCAGTACTTC	CASQPQALQETQYF
NA	TRBV6-5	NA	TRBJ1-5	TGTGCCAGCAGTTACCAGGAGGGTAAGCAGCCCCAGCATTTT	CASSYQEGKQPQHF
few	TRBV5-1	NA	TRBJ1-6	TGCGCCAGCAGCTTGGAGGGAGGGGACCGTTCACCCCTCCACTTT	CASSLEGGDRSPLHF
NA	TRBV19	NA	TRBJ2-7	TGTGCCAGTAGTTCCACAGGGATGAGCGAGCAGTACTTC	CASSSTGMSEQYF
once	TRBV2	TRBD1	TRBJ1-1	TGTGCCAGCACCTCGACGGGGGTGCAGGGGGGCACTGAAGCTTTCTTT	CASTSTGVQGGTEAFF
NA	TRBV18	NA	TRBJ1-1	TGTGCCAGCTCACGGGACACGAACACTGAAGCTTTCTTT	CASSRDTNTEAFF
NA	TRBV7-9	NA	TRBJ1-2	TGTGCCAGCAGCTTCAGGGCTGAGTTCTATGGCTACACCTTC	CASSFRAEFYGYTF
NA	TRBV15	TRBD1	TRBJ1-4	TGTGCCACCAGCAGGGCCGGGACAGGCCTGGAAAAACTGTTTTTT	CATSRAGTGLEKLFF
few	TRBV27	TRBD1	TRBJ1-2	TGTGCCAGCAGTTTTCAGGACAGGGCGGGCTACACCTTC	CASSFQDRAGYTF
NA	TRBV5-6	NA	TRBJ1-1	TGTGCCAGCAGCTTGGTGGCAGGGGTTAGCGTGGGCACTGAAGCTTTCTTT	CASSLVAGVSVGTEAFF
few	TRBV6-5	NA	TRBJ2-2	TGTGCCAGCAGTTACTCGAGGATTAGGGGCACCGGGGAGCTGTTTTTT	CASSYSRIRGTGELFF
NA	TRBV5-1	NA	TRBJ2-3	TGCGCCAGCAGTACCGGGACACCCTCTAGCACAGATACGCAGTATTTT	CASSTGTPSSTDTQYF
NA	TRBV29-1	NA	TRBJ1-2	TGCAGCGTTGAAGTCGATGCGGATGGCTATGGCTACACCTTC	CSVEVDADGYGYTF
once	TRBV7-9	TRBD2	TRBJ2-5	TGTGCCAGCAGCTTAGTTGCTAGCGGCCAAGAGACCCAGTACTTC	CASSLVASGQETQYF
NA	TRBV6-4	TRBD1	TRBJ1-5	TGTGCCAGCATTTCGATGACAGGGAATCAGCCCCAGCATTTT	CASISMTGNQPQHF
few	TRBV6-1	NA	TRBJ1-2	TGTGCCAGCAGTGAACAGGGTTTCTATGGCTACACCTTC	CASSEQGFYGYTF
NA	TRBV28	TRBD2	TRBJ2-1	TGTGCCAGCCTTCCCACTAGCGCCCACAATGAGCAGTTCTTC	CASLPTSAHNEQFF
NA	TRBV6-5	NA	TRBJ2-3	TGTGCCAGCAGTTACGGGGGGCCGGGCACAGATACGCAGTATTTT	CASSYGGPGTDTQYF
few	TRBV7-3	TRBD1	TRBJ1-6	TGTGCCAGCAGCTCGGGACAGGGGTTGAATTCACCCCTCCACTTT	CASSSGQGLNSPLHF
NA	TRBV6-5	TRBD1	TRBJ2-7	TGTGCCAGCAGTTACAGGGACAGGGGTTACGAGCAGTACTTC	CASSYRDRGYEQYF
NA	TRBV27	TRBD1	TRBJ1-2	TGTGCCAGCAGTCCCGGACAGGGGGCGCTCGCCTATGGCTACACCTTC	CASSPGQGALAYGYTF
few	TRBV11-1	NA	TRBJ2-5	TGTGCCAGCAACTCGCGGGGCGGACAAGAGACCCAGTACTTC	CASNSRGGQETQYF
few	TRBV29-1	NA	TRBJ1-1	TGCAGCGTTGAGGGATACACTGAAGCTTTCTTT	CSVEGYTEAFF